Sequencing of this T cell receptor beta chain was carried out in a study of early T cells in non-severe SARS-CoV-2 infection. Study details: Sequenced material consisted of bulk RNA (from unsorted whole blood), and chains were unpaired.

Researchers tagged individual cDNA molecules with unique molecular identifiers. TCRdb reprocessed the 5' RACE reads with MiXCR, giving one entry per CDR3 protein. The profile shows about 76,000 distinct CDR3 sequences, around 11% of them singletons. Germline loops: CDR1 SGHRS, CDR2 YFSETQ. With 2 bases clipped from V and 2 bases from J, the junction kept 11 bases outside the gene matches. This CDR3 contains 18 residues. This TCR was recovered from an adult who was a healthcare worker with PCR-confirmed SARS-CoV-2 infection or an uninfected control (not recorded which). Sequencing was performed on whole blood. This chain connects TRBV5-1 to TRBJ2-3; 10 nucleotides line up with TRBD2. DNA of the CDR3: TGCGCCAGCAGCTTCCCCCCAGCTAGCGGGGGTCTCACAGATACGCAGTATTTT. It is translated as CASSFPPASGGLTDTQYF.